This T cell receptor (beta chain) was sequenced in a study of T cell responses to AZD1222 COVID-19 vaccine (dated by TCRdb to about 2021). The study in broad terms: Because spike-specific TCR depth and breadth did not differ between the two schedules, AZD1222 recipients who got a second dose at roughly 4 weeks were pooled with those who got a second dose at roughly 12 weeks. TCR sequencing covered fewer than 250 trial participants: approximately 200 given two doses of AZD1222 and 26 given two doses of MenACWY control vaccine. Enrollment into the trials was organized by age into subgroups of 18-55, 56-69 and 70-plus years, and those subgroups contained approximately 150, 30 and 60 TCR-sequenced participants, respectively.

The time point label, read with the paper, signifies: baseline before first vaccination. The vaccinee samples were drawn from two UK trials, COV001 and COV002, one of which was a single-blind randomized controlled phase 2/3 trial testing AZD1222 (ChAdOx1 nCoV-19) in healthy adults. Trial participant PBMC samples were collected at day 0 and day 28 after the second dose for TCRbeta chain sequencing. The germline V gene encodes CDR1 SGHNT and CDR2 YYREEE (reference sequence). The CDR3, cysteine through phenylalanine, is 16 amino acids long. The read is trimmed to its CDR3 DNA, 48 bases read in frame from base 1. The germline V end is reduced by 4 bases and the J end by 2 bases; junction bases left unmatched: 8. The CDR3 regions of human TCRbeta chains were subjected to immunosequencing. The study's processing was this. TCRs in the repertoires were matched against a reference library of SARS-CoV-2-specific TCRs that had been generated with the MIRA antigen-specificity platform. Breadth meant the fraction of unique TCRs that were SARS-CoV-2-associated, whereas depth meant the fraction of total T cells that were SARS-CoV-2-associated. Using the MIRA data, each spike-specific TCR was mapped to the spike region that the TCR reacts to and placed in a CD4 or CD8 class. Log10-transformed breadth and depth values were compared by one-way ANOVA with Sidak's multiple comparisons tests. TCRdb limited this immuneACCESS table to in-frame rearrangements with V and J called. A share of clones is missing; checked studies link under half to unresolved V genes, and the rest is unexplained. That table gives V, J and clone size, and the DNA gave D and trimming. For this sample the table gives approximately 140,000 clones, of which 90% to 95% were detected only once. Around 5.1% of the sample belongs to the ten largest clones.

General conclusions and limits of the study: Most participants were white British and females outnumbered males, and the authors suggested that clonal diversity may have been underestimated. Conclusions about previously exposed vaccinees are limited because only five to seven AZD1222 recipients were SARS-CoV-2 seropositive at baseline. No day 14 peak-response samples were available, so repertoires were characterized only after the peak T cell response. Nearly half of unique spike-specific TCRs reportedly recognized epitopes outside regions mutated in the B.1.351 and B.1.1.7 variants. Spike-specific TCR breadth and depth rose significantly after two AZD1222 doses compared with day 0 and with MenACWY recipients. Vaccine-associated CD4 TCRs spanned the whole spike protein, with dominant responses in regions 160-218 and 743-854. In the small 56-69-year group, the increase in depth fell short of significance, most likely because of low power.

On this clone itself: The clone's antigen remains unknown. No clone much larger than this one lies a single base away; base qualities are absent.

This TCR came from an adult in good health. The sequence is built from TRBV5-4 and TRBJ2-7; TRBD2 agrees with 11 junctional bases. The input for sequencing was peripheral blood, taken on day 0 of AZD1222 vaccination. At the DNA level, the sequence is TGTGCCAGCAGCCCGGGGACTAGCGGATCTACCTACGAGCAGTACTTC. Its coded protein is CASSPGTSGSTYEQYF.